This passage covers 18 T cell receptor beta chains from one sample sequenced in a study of cytomegalovirus exposure and HLA in healthy donors. The PCR employed 60 Vbeta primers together with 13 Jbeta primers. Here immunoSEQ multiplex PCR was the method, and the copy in TCRdb shows in-frame clones only, minus some. Recorded for this sample: over 65,000 clones. The sequenced sample consisted of PBMCs. The receptors here all came from a man between 25 and 39 years old in good health and CMV-seronegative.

The chain recombines TRBV28 with TRBJ2-3; 13 bases are a match to TRBD2. Germline V gene data show CDR1 as MDHEN and CDR2 as SYDVKM. CDR3 size: 14 residues. V lost 5 bases to trimming and J lost 4 bases; unmatched junction nucleotides: 0. The CDR3 loop reads CASSTSGRADTQYF. The CDR3, as DNA: TGTGCCAGCAGTACTAGCGGGAGGGCAGATACGCAGTATTTT.

CDR3 sequence: CASSLALALLETQYF. In DNA form, the CDR3 reads TGTGCCAGCAGCCTAGCGCTAGCGTTATTAGAGACCCAGTACTTC. The chain recombines TRBV13 with TRBJ2-5; TRBD2 might be the D (6 bases). This CDR3 spans 15 amino acids. The V end lost 5 bases, the J end lost 4 bases, and 17 bases lay between the germline ends. Germline V gene lookup returns CDR1 PRHDT and CDR2 FYEKMQ (reference sequence).

The rearrangement joins TRBV18 to TRBJ1-2; possibly TRBD1 for D (6 bases). Germline V lookup: CDR1 KGHSH, CDR2 LQKENI. The CDR3 has 16 residues. V was pared by 1 base and J by 2 bases, with 14 bases between. CDR3 region: CASSPLPTGQNYGYTF. CDR3 nucleotide sequence: TGTGCCAGCTCACCACTTCCGACAGGCCAGAACTATGGCTACACCTTC.

V usage is TRBV5-1 and J usage is TRBJ2-7, with a weak D call TRBD2 (6 bases). The CDR3 extends over 14 amino acids. The germline gives CDR1 SGHRS, CDR2 YFSETQ. V lost 4 bases, J lost 7 bases, and 18 bases lay in between. CDR3 region: CASSLGDSGSEQYF. The CDR3, as DNA: TGCGCCAGCAGCCTAGGGGACTCCGGGTCAGAGCAGTACTTC.

The rearrangement joins TRBV19 to TRBJ1-1; no clear D gene. Germline V lookup: CDR1 LNHDA, CDR2 SQIVND (reference sequence). The length of the CDR3 is 15 residues. Trimming removed 4 bases from V and 0 bases from J, with 12 bases in between. This CDR3 reads CASSRVGRVNTEAFF. CDR3 bases: TGTGCCAGTAGTAGGGTAGGGAGGGTGAACACTGAAGCTTTCTTT.

The chain uses TRBV12-5 and TRBJ2-1; D is perhaps TRBD1 (8 bases). The CDR3 consists of 14 residues. Germline loops: CDR1 LGHNT, CDR2 FRNRAP. The V gene lost 5 bases and the J gene lost 9 bases, with 17 bases spanning the gap. The CDR3 DNA follows: TGTGCTAGTGGTAACAGGGGGGGGGCATTTGAGCAGTTCTTC. Amino acids: CASGNRGGAFEQFF.

CDR3 nucleotide sequence: TGCGCCAGCAGCCTTGGTCGGGGACAGGGTGATGGCTACACCTTC. As protein: CASSLGRGQGDGYTF. V usage is TRBV5-1 and J usage is TRBJ1-2, with TRBD1 matching over 9 bases. The germline V gene encodes CDR1 SGHRS and CDR2 YFSETQ. This CDR3 has 15 amino acids. J was trimmed by 6 bases and V by 4 bases; bases with no gene match: 10. Filled out from reference TRBV5-1 and TRBJ1-2, the complete variable domain reads KAGVTQTPRYLIKTRGQQVTLSCSPISGHRSVSWYQQTPGQGLQFLFEYFSETQRNKGNFPGRFSGRQFSNSRSEMNVSTLELGDSALYLCASSLGRGQGDGYTFGSGTRLTVV.

The CDR3 spells CASSYFLAINSPLHF. In nucleotides, the CDR3 is TGTGCCAGCAGTTACTTCCTAGCTATTAATTCACCCCTCCACTTT. The J gene is TRBJ1-6, the V gene TRBV6-5; D is unresolved. The CDR3 spans 15 residues. V lost 1 base to trimming and J lost 6 bases, with 10 bases between them. Germline CDR1 is MNHEY and CDR2 is SVGAGI.

The J gene is TRBJ2-2, the V gene TRBV11-3, with 9 bases matching TRBD1. Germline V gives CDR1 SGHNT, CDR2 YENEEA. CDR3 length: 18 residues. The V segment lost 2 bases and the J segment 2 bases; nucleotides outside the gene matches: 9. The CDR3 region has the DNA TGTGCCAGCAGCTTATACGACAGGGGGACCGTTAACACCGGGGAGCTGTTTTTT. Translation: CASSLYDRGTVNTGELFF. Complete variable domain (other parts from reference TRBV11-3 and TRBJ2-2): EAGVVQSPRYKIIEKKQPVAFWCNPISGHNTLYWYLQNLGQGPELLIRYENEEAVDDSQLPKDRFSAERLKGVDSTLKIQPAELGDSAVYLCASSLYDRGTVNTGELFFGEGSRLTVL.

The chain joins TRBV5-6 to TRBJ2-3, with TRBD2 matching over 9 bases. Per the germline V gene, CDR1 is SGHDT and CDR2 is YYEEEE. There are 17 residues in the CDR3. Germline trimming cut 0 bases from V and 3 bases from J; bases unmatched to any gene: 8. The CDR3 here is CASSLVVSGGKTDTQYF. As DNA, the CDR3 is TGTGCCAGCAGCTTGGTGGTGAGCGGGGGGAAGACAGATACGCAGTATTTT.

This sequence joins TRBV6-5 and TRBJ2-2, with D perhaps matching TRBD2 (6 bases). V was pared by 9 bases and J by 3 bases, with 17 bases between. The germline CDR1 and CDR2 sequences are MNHEY and SVGAGI. The CDR3 extends over 15 amino acids. In nucleotides, the CDR3 is TGTGCCAGTTTCGGAGCTAGCGAATACACCGGGGAGCTGTTTTTT. This encodes CASFGASEYTGELFF.

This rearrangement joins TRBV10-1 to TRBJ1-1, with 7 bases that match TRBD1. CDR1 and CDR2 (germline): WNHNN, SYGVQD (reference sequence). V shed 8 bases, J shed 4 bases, and the junction held 10 bases outside the gene matches. This CDR3 has 14 amino acids. The CDR3 DNA reads TGCGCCAGCTCGAGGGGGCGGACGGGCACTGAAGCTTTCTTT. This codes for CASSRGRTGTEAFF.

The chain has TRBV4-1 and TRBJ1-5; TRBD1 agrees at 11 bases. With V trimmed by 4 bases and J by 2 bases, 1 base remained unmatched. The V gene's germline CDR1 is MGHRA and CDR2 YSYEKL. The CDR3 extends over 15 amino acids. The CDR3 is CASSPGQGGNQPQHF. For the CDR3, the DNA is TGCGCCAGCAGCCCGGGACAGGGGGGCAATCAGCCCCAGCATTTT.

The chain joins TRBV15 to TRBJ1-1; D is ambiguous. The CDR3 length is 14 residues. V gave up 3 bases and J gave up 5 bases, with 13 bases separating them. From germline, CDR1 is LNHNV and CDR2 YYDKDF (reference sequence). CDR3 sequence: CATSSERRGTEAFF. The CDR3 DNA follows: TGTGCCACCAGCAGTGAGAGACGGGGAACTGAAGCTTTCTTT.

This chain connects TRBV18 to TRBJ2-2; 7 nucleotides match TRBD2. The CDR3 has 14 residues. The junction had 4 bases not matched to a gene; V was cut back by 3 bases and J by 6 bases. Germline assignment: CDR1 KGHSH and CDR2 LQKENI. The CDR3 DNA reads as TGTGCCAGCTCACCTCCAGGGAGGGCCGGGGAGCTGTTTTTT. This encodes CASSPPGRAGELFF.

The chain has TRBV2 and TRBJ1-2, with D unclear. Trimming pared 1 base from V and 7 bases from J, leaving 10 bases between. From germline, CDR1 is SNHLY and CDR2 FYNNEI. The CDR3 has 13 residues. The CDR3 is CASSEGVGIGYTF. CDR3 nucleotide sequence: TGTGCCAGCAGTGAAGGAGTCGGGATTGGCTACACCTTC.

The V and J genes are TRBV19 and TRBJ2-7, with 8 nucleotides matching TRBD1. The CDR3 runs 14 residues. Germline CDR1 reads LNHDA; CDR2 reads SQIVND (reference sequence). With V trimmed by 4 bases and J by 3 bases, 5 bases remained unmatched. The CDR3 nucleotides are TGTGCCAGTAGTAGGGGACAGGCGGGCTACGAGCAGTACTTC. Translation gives CASSRGQAGYEQYF.

The J gene is TRBJ2-7, the V gene TRBV2; possible D gene TRBD1, 6 bases. The CDR3 has 12 amino acids. V was pared by 4 bases and J by 9 bases, with 13 bases between. Germline loops: CDR1 SNHLY, CDR2 FYNNEI. Here the CDR3 DNA reads TGTGCCAGCAGTGGGGGGCCGCCAGGGCAGTACTTC. Protein sequence: CASSGGPPGQYF.